Given below is one T cell receptor (beta chain) in context. Method: immunoSEQ multiplex PCR; TCRdb's copy keeps in-frame clones and lacks some. This table has roughly 50,000 clones, under 95% appearing once. This entry is derived from a study of OX40 agonist ivuxolimab in advanced cancers. Germline values: CDR1 SGHAT, CDR2 FQNNGV. The CDR3 runs to 15 residues. The trim removed 3 bases at V and 0 bases at J, leaving 0 bases unmatched. The receptor was isolated from an adult with an advanced solid tumor such as melanoma, head and neck, liver or kidney cancer. Sequencing used CD4+ or CD8+ T cells sorted from blood, obtained in a trial of the OX40 agonist ivuxolimab. The J gene is TRBJ2-7, the V gene TRBV11-2; TRBD2 agrees at 12 bases. CDR3 sequence: CASSLGLAGSYEQYF. For the CDR3, the DNA is TGTGCCAGCAGCTTGGGACTAGCGGGCTCCTACGAGCAGTACTTC.